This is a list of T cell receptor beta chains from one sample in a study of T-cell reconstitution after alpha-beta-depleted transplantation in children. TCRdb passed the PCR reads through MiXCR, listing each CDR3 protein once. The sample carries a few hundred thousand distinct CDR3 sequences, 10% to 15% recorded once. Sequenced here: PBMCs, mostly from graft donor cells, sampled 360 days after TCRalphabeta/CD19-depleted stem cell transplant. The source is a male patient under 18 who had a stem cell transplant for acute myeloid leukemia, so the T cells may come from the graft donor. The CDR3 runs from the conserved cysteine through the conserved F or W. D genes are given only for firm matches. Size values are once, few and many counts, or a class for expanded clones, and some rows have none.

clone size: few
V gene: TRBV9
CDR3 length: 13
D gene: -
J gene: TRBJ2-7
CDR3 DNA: TGTGCCAGCAGCGCCGCAGGGGGAGGCGAGCAGTACTTC
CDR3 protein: CASSAAGGGEQYF

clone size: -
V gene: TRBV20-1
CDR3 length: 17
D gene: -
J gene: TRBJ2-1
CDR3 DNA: TGCTGTGCTAGAGATATGGGGGAAAGCGCCGCATACAATGAGCAGTTCTTC
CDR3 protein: CCARDMGESAAYNEQFF

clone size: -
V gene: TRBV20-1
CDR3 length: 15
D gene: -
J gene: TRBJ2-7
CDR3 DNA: TGCAGTGCTAGAGGAACAGCCACAGGCTCCTACGAGCAGTACTTC
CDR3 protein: CSARGTATGSYEQYF

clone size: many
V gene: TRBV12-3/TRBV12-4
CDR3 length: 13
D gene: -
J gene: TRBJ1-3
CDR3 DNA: TGTGCCAGCAGTTTAATAGGTGGAAACACCATATATTTT
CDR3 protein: CASSLIGGNTIYF

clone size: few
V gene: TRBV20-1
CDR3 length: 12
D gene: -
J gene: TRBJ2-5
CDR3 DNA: TGCAGTGCTATGGCAGGCGGGGAGACCCAGTACTTC
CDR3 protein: CSAMAGGETQYF

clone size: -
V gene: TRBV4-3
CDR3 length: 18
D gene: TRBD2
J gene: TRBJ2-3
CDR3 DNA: TGCGCCAGCAGCCAAGGGGCCTCCCCGGGACTAGGCACAGATACGCAGTATTTT
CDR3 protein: CASSQGASPGLGTDTQYF

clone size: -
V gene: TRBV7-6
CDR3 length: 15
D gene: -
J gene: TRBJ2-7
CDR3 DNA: TGTGCCGGCAGCCTTCAAATCGCCGGGAGTAACGAGCAGTACTTC
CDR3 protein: CAGSLQIAGSNEQYF

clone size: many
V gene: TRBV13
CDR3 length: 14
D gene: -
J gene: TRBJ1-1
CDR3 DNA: TGTGCCAGCAGCTTAGGAGAAAGGGGCACTGAAGCTTTCTTT
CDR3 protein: CASSLGERGTEAFF

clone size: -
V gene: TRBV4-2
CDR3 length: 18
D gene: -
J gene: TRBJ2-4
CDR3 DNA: TGTGCCATCAGCTCTTGGCTGCTCTTTAGGGGGAGAGAAAACATTCAGTACTTC
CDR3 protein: CAISSWLLFRGRENIQYF

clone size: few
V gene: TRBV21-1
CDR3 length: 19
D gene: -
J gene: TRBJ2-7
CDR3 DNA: TGTGCCAGCAGCTTCCGAACCCGCGACAGGGGCAGAGGGAGGGAAGAGCAGTACTTC
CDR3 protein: CASSFRTRDRGRGREEQYF

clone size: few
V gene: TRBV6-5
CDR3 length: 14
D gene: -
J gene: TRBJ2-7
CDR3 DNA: TGTGCCAGCAGTTACCGGGACGTTACCTACGAGCAGTACTTC
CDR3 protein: CASSYRDVTYEQYF

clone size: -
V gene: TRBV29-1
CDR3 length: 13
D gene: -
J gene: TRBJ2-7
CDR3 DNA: TGCAGCGTTGGATTCGGGCCCTCCTACGAGCAGTACTTC
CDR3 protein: CSVGFGPSYEQYF

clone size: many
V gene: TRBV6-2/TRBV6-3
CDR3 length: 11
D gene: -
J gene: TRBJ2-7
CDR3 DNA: TGTGCCAGCAGTTCCGCTAGCGAGCAGTACTTC
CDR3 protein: CASSSASEQYF

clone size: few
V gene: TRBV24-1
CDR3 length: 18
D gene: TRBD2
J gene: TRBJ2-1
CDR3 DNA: TGTGCCACCAGTGATTCCTTTTCGGTCGGGAGGTCCTACAATGAGCAGTTCTTC
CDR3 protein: CATSDSFSVGRSYNEQFF

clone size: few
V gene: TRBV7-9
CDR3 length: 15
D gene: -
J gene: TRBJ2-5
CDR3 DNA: TGTGCCAGCAGTTTCCCGCTAGTTGTGCAAGAGACCCAGTACTTC
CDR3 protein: CASSFPLVVQETQYF

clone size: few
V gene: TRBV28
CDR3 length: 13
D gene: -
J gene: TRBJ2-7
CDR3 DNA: TGTGCCAGCAGTTTATTTGGACAGTACGAGCAGTACTTC
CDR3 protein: CASSLFGQYEQYF

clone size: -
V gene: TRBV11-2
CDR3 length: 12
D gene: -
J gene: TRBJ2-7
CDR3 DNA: TGTGCCAGCAGCTTAAGGCGAAGCGAGCAGTACTTC
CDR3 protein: CASSLRRSEQYF

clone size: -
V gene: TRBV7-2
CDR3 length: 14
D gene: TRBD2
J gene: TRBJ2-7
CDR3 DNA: TGTGCCAGCAGCGATCAAGCGGGGCTCTACGAGCAGTACTTC
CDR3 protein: CASSDQAGLYEQYF

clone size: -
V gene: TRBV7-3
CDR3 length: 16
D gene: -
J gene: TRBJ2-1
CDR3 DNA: TGTGCCAGCAGCCCCTCTAGCCGCATCACCTACAATGAGCAGTTCTTC
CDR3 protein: CASSPSSRITYNEQFF

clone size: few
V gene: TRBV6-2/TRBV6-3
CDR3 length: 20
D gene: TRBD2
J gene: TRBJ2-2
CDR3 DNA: TGTGCCAGCAGCTCTACGGGACTAGCGGGAGGGATTGCGAACACCGGGGAGCTGTTTTTT
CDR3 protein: CASSSTGLAGGIANTGELFF

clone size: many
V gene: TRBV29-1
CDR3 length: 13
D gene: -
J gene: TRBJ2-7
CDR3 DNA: TGCAGCGTTAGCCCAGGGCCATACTACGAGCAGTACTTC
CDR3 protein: CSVSPGPYYEQYF

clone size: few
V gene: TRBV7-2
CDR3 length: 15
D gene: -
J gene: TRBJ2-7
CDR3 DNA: TGTGCCAGCAGCTTAGGACTAGTGGGGGTGGGGGAGCAGTACTTC
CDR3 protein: CASSLGLVGVGEQYF

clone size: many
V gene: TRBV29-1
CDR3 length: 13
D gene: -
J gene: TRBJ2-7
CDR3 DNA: TGCAGCGTTACGCTCGGGGGCCCCTACGAGCAGTACTTC
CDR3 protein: CSVTLGGPYEQYF

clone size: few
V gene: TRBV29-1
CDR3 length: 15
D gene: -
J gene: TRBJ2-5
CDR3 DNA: TGCAGCGTTGCTTCGGGGTCGGGGTTGGCAGAGACCCAGTACTTC
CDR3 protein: CSVASGSGLAETQYF

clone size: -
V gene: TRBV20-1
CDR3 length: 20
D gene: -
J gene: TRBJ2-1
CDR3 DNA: TGCAGTGCTAGAGATCCGGGCTGGGCCTCAGCGGGTCGCTTTTACAATGAGCAGTTCTTC
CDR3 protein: CSARDPGWASAGRFYNEQFF

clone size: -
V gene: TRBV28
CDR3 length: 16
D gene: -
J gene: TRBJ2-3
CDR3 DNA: TGTGCCAGCAGTTTTCTCGGAGGAATTAGCACAGATACGCAGTATTTT
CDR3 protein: CASSFLGGISTDTQYF

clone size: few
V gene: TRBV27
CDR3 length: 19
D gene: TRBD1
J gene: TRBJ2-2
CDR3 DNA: TGTGCCAGCAGTCCCTGGGCCCTGACAGGGGTCGCGAACACCGGGGAGCTGTTTTTT
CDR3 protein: CASSPWALTGVANTGELFF

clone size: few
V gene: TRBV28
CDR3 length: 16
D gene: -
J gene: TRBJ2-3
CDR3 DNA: TGTGCCAGCAGTTTACCCTTAGCGGCAAGCACAGATACGCAGTATTTT
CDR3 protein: CASSLPLAASTDTQYF

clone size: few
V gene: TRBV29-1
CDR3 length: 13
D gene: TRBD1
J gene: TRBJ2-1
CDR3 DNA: TGCAGCGTGACAGGGGCGTCCTACAATGAGCAGTTCTTC
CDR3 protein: CSVTGASYNEQFF

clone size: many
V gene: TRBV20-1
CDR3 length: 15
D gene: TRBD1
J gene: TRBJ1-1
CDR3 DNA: TGCAGTGCTAGGGGACAGGGAGGGGTCCACACTGAAGCTTTCTTT
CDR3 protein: CSARGQGGVHTEAFF

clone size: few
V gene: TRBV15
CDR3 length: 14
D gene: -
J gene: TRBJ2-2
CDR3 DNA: TGTGCCACCAGCAGATCTCATTACACCGGGGAGCTGTTTTTT
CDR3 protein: CATSRSHYTGELFF

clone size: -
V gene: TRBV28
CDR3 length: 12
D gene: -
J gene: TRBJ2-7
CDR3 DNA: TGTGCCAGCAGCCCCCGTCATATGGGTGGGTACTTC
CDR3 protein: CASSPRHMGGYF

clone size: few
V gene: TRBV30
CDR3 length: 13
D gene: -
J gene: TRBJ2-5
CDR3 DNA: TGTGCCTGGAGTGTTCCGAACCAAGAGACCCAGTACTTC
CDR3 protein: CAWSVPNQETQYF

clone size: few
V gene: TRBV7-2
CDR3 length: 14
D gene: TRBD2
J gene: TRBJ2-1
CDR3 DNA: TGTGCCAGCAGCTTTGTTCCGACTAGCGGGGGTACTTTCTTC
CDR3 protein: CASSFVPTSGGTFF

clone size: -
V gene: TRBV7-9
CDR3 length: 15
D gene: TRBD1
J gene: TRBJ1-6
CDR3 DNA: TGTGCCAGCAGCTTAGTTTCAGGGGGCACTTCACCCCTCCACTTT
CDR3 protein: CASSLVSGGTSPLHF

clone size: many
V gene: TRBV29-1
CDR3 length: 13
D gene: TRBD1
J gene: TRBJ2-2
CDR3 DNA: TGCAGCGTTAAGAAGACAGGGACCGGGGAGCTGTTTTTT
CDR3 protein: CSVKKTGTGELFF

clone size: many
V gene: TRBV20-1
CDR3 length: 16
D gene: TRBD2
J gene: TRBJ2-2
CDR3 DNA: TGCAGTGCCAGGACTAGCGGGAGAGGAGACACCGGGGAGCTGTTTTTT
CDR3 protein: CSARTSGRGDTGELFF

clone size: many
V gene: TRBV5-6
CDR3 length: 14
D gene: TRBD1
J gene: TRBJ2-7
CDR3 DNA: TGTGCCAGCAGCCGACAGGGGACCTCCTACGAGCAGTACTTC
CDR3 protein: CASSRQGTSYEQYF

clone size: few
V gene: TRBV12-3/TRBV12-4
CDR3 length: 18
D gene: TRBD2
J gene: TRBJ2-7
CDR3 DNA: TGTGCCAGCAGTTTAAAACTCTCCCTTAGCGGGCACTCCTACGAGCAGTACTTC
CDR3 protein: CASSLKLSLSGHSYEQYF

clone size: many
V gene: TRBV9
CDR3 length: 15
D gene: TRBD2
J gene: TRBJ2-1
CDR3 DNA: TGTGCCAGCAGCGAAGCGGGAGGATCCTACAATGAGCAGTTCTTC
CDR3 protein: CASSEAGGSYNEQFF

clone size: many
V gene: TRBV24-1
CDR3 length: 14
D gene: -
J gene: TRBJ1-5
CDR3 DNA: TGTGCCACCAGTGGCAGGGGTAGCAATCAGCCCCAGCATTTT
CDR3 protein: CATSGRGSNQPQHF

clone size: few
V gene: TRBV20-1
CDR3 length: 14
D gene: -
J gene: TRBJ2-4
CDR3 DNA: TGCAGTGCTGTCAGGGACTTAGCCAAAAACATTCAGTACTTC
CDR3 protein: CSAVRDLAKNIQYF

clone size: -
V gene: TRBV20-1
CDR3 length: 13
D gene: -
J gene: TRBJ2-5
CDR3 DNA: TGCAGTGCTAGACCCGGGCCAGGGGAGACCCAGTACTTC
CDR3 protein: CSARPGPGETQYF

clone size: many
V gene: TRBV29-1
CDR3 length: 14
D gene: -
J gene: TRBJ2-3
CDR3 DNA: TGCAGCGTTTTCCGGAGGGAGGATCGAGATACGCAGTATTTT
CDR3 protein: CSVFRREDRDTQYF

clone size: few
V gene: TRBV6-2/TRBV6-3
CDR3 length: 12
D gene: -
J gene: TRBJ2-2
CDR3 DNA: TGTGCCAGCAGGAGATACACCGGGGAGCTGTTTTTT
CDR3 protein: CASRRYTGELFF

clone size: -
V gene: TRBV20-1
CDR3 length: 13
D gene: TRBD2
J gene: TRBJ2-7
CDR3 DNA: TGCAGTGCTAGAGGGGGACTAGCTCCTGTACAGTACTTC
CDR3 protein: CSARGGLAPVQYF

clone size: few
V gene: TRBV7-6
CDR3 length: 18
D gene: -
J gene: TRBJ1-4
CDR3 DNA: TGTGCCAGCAGCTTAGACTTGCGCCCCGTTGCAACTAATGAAAAACTGTTTTTT
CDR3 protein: CASSLDLRPVATNEKLFF

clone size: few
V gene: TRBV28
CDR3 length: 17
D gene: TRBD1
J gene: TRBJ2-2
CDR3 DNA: TGTGCCAGCAGTCTTACGACCGGGACAGGGCGGACCGGGGAGCTGTTTTTT
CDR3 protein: CASSLTTGTGRTGELFF

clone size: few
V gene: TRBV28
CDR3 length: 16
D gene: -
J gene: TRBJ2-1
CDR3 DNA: TGTGCCAGCAGTTTAGTGGGGAATTGGTTGAACAATGAGCAGTTCTTC
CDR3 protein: CASSLVGNWLNNEQFF

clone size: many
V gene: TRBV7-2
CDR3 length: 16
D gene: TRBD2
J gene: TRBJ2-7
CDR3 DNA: TGTGCCAGCAGCTTAGCCTTTAGCGGGAGGACCTACGAGCAGTACTTC
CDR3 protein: CASSLAFSGRTYEQYF

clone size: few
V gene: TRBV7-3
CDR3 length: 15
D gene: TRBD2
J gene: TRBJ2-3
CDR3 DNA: TGTGCCAGCAGCCCTCGGGGTCTAGCGGCAGATACGCAGTATTTT
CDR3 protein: CASSPRGLAADTQYF

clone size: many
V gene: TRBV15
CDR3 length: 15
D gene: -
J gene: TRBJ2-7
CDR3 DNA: TGTGCCACCAGCAGGGGGGGTGGGAGCTCCTACGAGCAGTACTTC
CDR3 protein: CATSRGGGSSYEQYF

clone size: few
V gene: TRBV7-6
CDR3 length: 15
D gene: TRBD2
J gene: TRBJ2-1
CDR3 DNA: TGTGCCAGCAGCGCCCCGGGACTAGCTGCGAATGAGCAGTTCTTC
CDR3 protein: CASSAPGLAANEQFF

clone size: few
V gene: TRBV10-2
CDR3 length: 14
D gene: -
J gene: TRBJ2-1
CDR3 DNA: TGCGCCAGCAGTGAGTTTCCCAGGGTCAATGAGCAGTTCTTC
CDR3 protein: CASSEFPRVNEQFF

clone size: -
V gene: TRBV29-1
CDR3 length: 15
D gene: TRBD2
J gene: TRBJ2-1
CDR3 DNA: TGCAGCGTTCACGGACTAGCGGGAGACTACAATAAGCAGTTCTTC
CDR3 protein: CSVHGLAGDYNKQFF

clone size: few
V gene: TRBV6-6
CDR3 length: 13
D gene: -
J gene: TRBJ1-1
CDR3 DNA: TGTGCCAGCAGTTCTTGGGGGAGGACTGAAGCTTTCTTT
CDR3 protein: CASSSWGRTEAFF

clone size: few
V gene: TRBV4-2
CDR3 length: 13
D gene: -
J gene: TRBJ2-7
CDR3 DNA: TGTGCCAGCAGCCGCGACAGGTTGGGGGAGCAGTACTTC
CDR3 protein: CASSRDRLGEQYF

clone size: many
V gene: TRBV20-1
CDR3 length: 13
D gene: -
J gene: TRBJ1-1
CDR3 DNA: TGCAGTGCTAGAGCGGTCTATAACACTGAAGCTTTCTTT
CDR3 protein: CSARAVYNTEAFF

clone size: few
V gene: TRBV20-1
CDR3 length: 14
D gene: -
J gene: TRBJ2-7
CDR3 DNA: TGCAGTGCTACGATGGACTTCCTCGGCTACGAGCAGTACTTC
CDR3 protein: CSATMDFLGYEQYF

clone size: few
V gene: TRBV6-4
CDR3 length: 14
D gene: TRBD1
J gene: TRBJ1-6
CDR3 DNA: TGTGCCAGCAGTGACCGGGACAGCAATTCACCCCTCCACTTT
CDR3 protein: CASSDRDSNSPLHF